The T cell receptor beta chain described here comes from a study of blood T cell repertoires in COVID-19. About the research overall: The origin of the acute and convalescent COVID-19 samples was the United States, Italy and Spain. T cells, B-cell-depleted T cells, or PBMCs supplied cDNA or gDNA.

The CDR3 consists of 13 residues. The V gene lost 7 bases and the J gene lost 7 bases, with 16 bases spanning the gap. Germline V lookup: CDR1 SQVTM, CDR2 ANQGSEA. Methods used by the authors: How many nucleated cells were present was estimated from reference gene primer amplification. Generated by immunoSEQ multiplex PCR, the TCRdb table keeps only in-frame clones and is missing some. V and J calls and clone size are given by that table; D and trimming were obtained from the DNA. The profile shows fewer than 200,000 clones, approximately 85% of them singletons. The sample comprised peripheral blood. The sequence derives from a man aged 40-50 years who had recovered from COVID-19. The chain joins TRBV29-1 to TRBJ1-4; the D gene is possibly TRBD1 (5 bases). DNA for the CDR3: TGCAGCGCAAGACAGCTGGGGCTTGAAAAACTGTTTTTT. Amino acid sequence: CSARQLGLEKLFF.